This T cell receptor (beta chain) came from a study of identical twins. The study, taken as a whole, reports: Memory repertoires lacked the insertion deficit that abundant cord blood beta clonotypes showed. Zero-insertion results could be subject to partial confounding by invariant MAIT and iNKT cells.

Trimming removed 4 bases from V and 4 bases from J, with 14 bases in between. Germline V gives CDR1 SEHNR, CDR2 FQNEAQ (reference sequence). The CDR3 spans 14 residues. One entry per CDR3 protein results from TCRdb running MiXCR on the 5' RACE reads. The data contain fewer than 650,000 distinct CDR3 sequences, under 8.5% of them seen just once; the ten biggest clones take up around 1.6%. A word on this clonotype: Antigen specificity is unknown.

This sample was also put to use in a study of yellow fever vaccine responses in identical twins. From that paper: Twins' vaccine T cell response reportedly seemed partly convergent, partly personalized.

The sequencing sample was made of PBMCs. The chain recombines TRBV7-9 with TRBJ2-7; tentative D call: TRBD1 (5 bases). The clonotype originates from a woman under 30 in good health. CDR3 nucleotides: TGTGCCAGCAGCTCTCAAGGGGCCCCTTACGAGCAGTACTTC. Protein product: CASSSQGAPYEQYF.